A selection of T cell receptor beta chains follows, all from one sample in a study of T cell responses to AZD1222 COVID-19 vaccine. Sequencing was performed with immunoSEQ multiplex PCR; in TCRdb, only in-frame clones are kept and a portion is missing. The sample has under 150,000 clones, 85% to 95% seen once; the top ten hold 5.1%. Specimen: peripheral blood, collected on day 0 of AZD1222 vaccination. All receptors come from an adult in good health. The CDR3 runs from the conserved cysteine through the conserved F or W. D genes are given only for firm matches. Part of the rows lack a size; the others show once, few, many or a class for expanded clones.

clone_size j_call v_call d_call cdr3_nt cdr3_aa
- TRBJ1-2 TRBV3-1/TRBV3-2 TRBD1 TGTGCCAGCAGTCAAAGGGACAGGGAGTACTATGGCTACACCTTC CASSQRDREYYGYTF
- TRBJ1-1 TRBV5-1 - TGCGCCAGCAGCTTGGAAGGAACCAACACTGAAGCTTTCTTT CASSLEGTNTEAFF
- TRBJ1-2 TRBV27 - TGTGCCAGCAGTTTGGGACGGAACTATGGCTACACCTTC CASSLGRNYGYTF
- TRBJ1-3 TRBV4-1 - TGCGCCAGCAGCCAAGAACCGGGGAGATCATCGCCCTCTGGAAACACCATATATTTT CASSQEPGRSSPSGNTIYF
- TRBJ2-1 TRBV18 - TGTGCCAGCTCACCACCGTTAGATCCCCACGAGCAGTTCTTC CASSPPLDPHEQFF
- TRBJ2-1 TRBV30 - TGTGCGTCGGCAGGGATGTCTTACAATGAGCAGTTCTTC CASAGMSYNEQFF
- TRBJ2-7 TRBV5-1 - TGCGCCAGCAGCTTGGCCACGTCCTACGAGCAGTACTTC CASSLATSYEQYF
- TRBJ2-7 TRBV6-2/TRBV6-3 - TGTGCCAGCAGTAGGGGGGGCGGCTACGAGCAGTACTTC CASSRGGGYEQYF
- TRBJ1-1 TRBV5-1 - TGCGCCAGCAGCTCTGGGAGTACAAACGTTGAAGCTTTCTTT CASSSGSTNVEAFF
- TRBJ2-5 TRBV11-1 TRBD2 TGTGCCAGCAGCTTAAGCGGGGAGGCACAAGAGACCCAGTACTTC CASSLSGEAQETQYF
- TRBJ2-1 TRBV27 TRBD2 TGTGCCAGCAGGGGGGGACTAGCGGGTTACAATGAGCAGTTCTTC CASRGGLAGYNEQFF
once TRBJ1-5 TRBV19 TRBD1 TGTGCCAGTGGTCCTTCAGGGGGACAGACAAATCAGCCCCAGCATTTT CASGPSGGQTNQPQHF
once TRBJ1-6 TRBV5-1 - TGCGCCAGCAGTTCCGGGGACCGCTATAATTCACCCCTCCACTTT CASSSGDRYNSPLHF
- TRBJ2-5 TRBV18 - TGTGCCAGTTCCCCCCGCCCCCAGTACCAAGAGACCCAGTACTTC CASSPRPQYQETQYF
- TRBJ2-1 TRBV15 TRBD2 TGTGCCACCAGCGAAGGGACTAGTAGGGGCGATGAGCAGTTCTTC CATSEGTSRGDEQFF
- TRBJ1-2 TRBV11-2 TRBD1 TGTGCCAGCAGCTATGGGACAGGGCCTTATGGCTACACCTTC CASSYGTGPYGYTF
- TRBJ2-3 TRBV4-2 TRBD2 TGTGCCAGCAGCCAAGATAAAGCGGGAGGGTCTGGAGATACGCAGTATTTT CASSQDKAGGSGDTQYF
- TRBJ2-7 TRBV9 - TGTGCCAGCAGCCCTACAGGGTCGTGGACCTACGAGCAGTACTTC CASSPTGSWTYEQYF
- TRBJ2-3 TRBV12-3/TRBV12-4 - TGTGCCAGCAGCCGAGGACTCACAGATACGCAGTATTTT CASSRGLTDTQYF
- TRBJ1-5 TRBV11-2 - TGTGCCAGCTCCCGGGAAGTGGATCAGCCCCAGCATTTT CASSREVDQPQHF
once TRBJ2-5 TRBV5-6 - TGTGCCAGCAGCCTACCTCTAGCGAACCAAGAGACCCAGTACTTC CASSLPLANQETQYF
- TRBJ2-3 TRBV29-1 - TGCAGCGGTGGGGCCAGCGACGCAGATACGCAGTATTTT CSGGASDADTQYF
- TRBJ1-5 TRBV7-3 - TGTGCCAGCAGCTTAGGGACGGATCAGCCCCAGCATTTT CASSLGTDQPQHF
few TRBJ2-7 TRBV30 TRBD1 TGTGCCTGGAGACAAACAGGGGGCCGGTACGAGCAGTACTTC CAWRQTGGRYEQYF
- TRBJ1-4 TRBV18 - TGTGCCAGCTCACAACAGGTTCCAAATGAAAAACTGTTTTTT CASSQQVPNEKLFF
- TRBJ1-1 TRBV27 - TGTGCCAGCAGTCCCAGACGGGCGCGGACTGAAGCTTTCTTT CASSPRRARTEAFF
- TRBJ1-1 TRBV3-1/TRBV3-2 - TGTGCCAGCAGCCCACTTTGGGGGGGTTCTCATGACACTGAAGCTTTCTTT CASSPLWGGSHDTEAFF
- TRBJ1-5 TRBV29-1 - TGCAGCGTTACTCAGGGGAGCAATCAGCCCCAGCATTTT CSVTQGSNQPQHF
- TRBJ2-7 TRBV7-8 - TGTGCCAGCAGCCCCCTCCAAGGGAGGGAGCAGTACTTC CASSPLQGREQYF
- TRBJ2-7 TRBV4-1 - TGCGCCAGCAGCCAGGACCGGTCCTACGAGCAGTACTTC CASSQDRSYEQYF
once TRBJ1-1 TRBV6-2/TRBV6-3 TRBD1 TGTGCCAGCAGTTATTTCCAGGGGGCGGCTGAAGCTTTCTTT CASSYFQGAAEAFF
- TRBJ1-5 TRBV6-5 - TGTGCCAGCAGTCCCCATGTCCTGAGGGGTCAGCCCCAGCATTTT CASSPHVLRGQPQHF
- TRBJ1-3 TRBV19 - TGTGCCAGTAGTATCCTGGGGCTGGATGGAAACACCATATATTTT CASSILGLDGNTIYF
- TRBJ2-1 TRBV19 - TGTGCCAGTAGCCTCGCGGGATCTCCGAACAATGAGCAGTTCTTC CASSLAGSPNNEQFF
- TRBJ2-7 TRBV21-1 - TGTGCCAGCAGCAAAGAGGACCCAGGGGGGCTCGAGCAGTACTTC CASSKEDPGGLEQYF
- TRBJ2-7 TRBV2 - TGTGCCAGCGGGGAGGTTGGGTCACCCCTTAACGAGCAGTACTTC CASGEVGSPLNEQYF
- TRBJ2-7 TRBV3-1/TRBV3-2 - TGTGCCAGCAGCCAAGGACCCTACGAGCAGTACTTC CASSQGPYEQYF
- TRBJ2-7 TRBV6-5 - TGTGCCAGCAGCCTAGGTCCCGAGCAGTACTTC CASSLGPEQYF
- TRBJ1-5 TRBV2 - TGTGCCAGCAGTGAAGTAACTTCAAATCAGCCCCAGCATTTT CASSEVTSNQPQHF
- TRBJ2-7 TRBV5-5 - TGTGCCAGCAGCTGGGGCCAGGGTCCCTACGAGCAGTACTTC CASSWGQGPYEQYF
- TRBJ1-4 TRBV5-4 - TGTGCCAGCAGCCCGGGCGGACAGAGGGATGAAAAACTGTTTTTT CASSPGGQRDEKLFF
- TRBJ1-3 TRBV14 - TGTGCCAGCAGCCTGAAAACTGGAAACACCATATATTTT CASSLKTGNTIYF
- TRBJ2-5 TRBV7-9 TRBD2 TGTGCCAGCAGCAATCCGGGCGGGGGGCCCTTCCAAGAGACCCAGTACTTC CASSNPGGGPFQETQYF
- TRBJ2-7 TRBV11-3 - TGTGCCAGCAGCTTAGGGGGTTCTGACGAGCAGTACTTC CASSLGGSDEQYF
- TRBJ2-7 TRBV3-1/TRBV3-2 - TGTGCCAGCAGCCAAGGCCTCCCTGCAGGGAAATTATACGAGCAGTACTTC CASSQGLPAGKLYEQYF
- TRBJ2-1 TRBV9 - TGTGCCAGCAGCGTGGTATGGGGTAGGGGTGAGCAGTTCTTC CASSVVWGRGEQFF
- TRBJ2-1 TRBV6-2/TRBV6-3 - TGTGCCAGCAGTTACTCGCAAAGCAGGGCTGAGCAGTTCTTC CASSYSQSRAEQFF